Listed here are 24 T cell receptor beta chains from one sample, sequenced in a study of blood T cell repertoires in COVID-19. Sequenced by immunoSEQ multiplex PCR; TCRdb stores in-frame clones only, minus some. The profile shows some 150,000 clones, 75% to 80% of them singletons. Sequenced material: peripheral blood. All receptors derive from a man older than 75 with acute or convalescent COVID-19.

The chain links TRBV7-2 to TRBJ1-1; D call uncertain. CDR3 length equals 15 residues. The germline CDR1 and CDR2 sequences are SGHTA and FQGNSA. With 5 bases removed from V and 0 bases from J, the gap between germline ends came to 13 bases. The CDR3 is CASSLHVTVNTEAFF. DNA for the CDR3: TGTGCCAGCAGCCTCCACGTAACGGTGAACACTGAAGCTTTCTTT.

This rearrangement joins TRBV4-1 to TRBJ2-2, with 8 bases aligning to TRBD2. This CDR3 has 18 amino acids. Germline CDR1 MGHRA, CDR2 YSYEKL. V dropped 4 bases and J dropped 7; count of bases not matched to a gene: 17. The DNA for the CDR3 is TGCGCCAGCAGCCCCACCTCGACTAGCGAGGGGTACCTCGGGGAGCTGTTTTTT. Translated: CASSPTSTSEGYLGELFF.

The chain employs TRBV7-9 and TRBJ2-7; D is unclear. V was clipped by 2 bases and J by 6 bases, with 11 bases between them. Germline V gives CDR1 SEHNR, CDR2 FQNEAQ (reference sequence). This CDR3 region has 13 residues. The CDR3 here is CASSLLSGGEQYF. CDR3 sequence (DNA): TGTGCCAGCAGCTTATTATCAGGTGGCGAGCAGTACTTC.

The chain joins TRBV19 to TRBJ2-3; maybe TRBD1 (5 bases). Trimming removed 3 bases at V and 4 bases at J, with 17 bases between. Germline V gene sequence: CDR1 LNHDA, CDR2 SQIVND (reference sequence). The CDR3 has 16 residues. The CDR3 bases are TGTGCCAGTAGTATGAACAGGCGCAAAGATTCAGATACGCAGTATTTT. It yields the protein CASSMNRRKDSDTQYF. Full variable domain (missing parts from reference TRBV19 and TRBJ2-3): DGGITQSPKYLFRKEGQNVTLSCEQNLNHDAMYWYRQDPGQGLRLIYYSQIVNDFQKGDIAEGYSVSREKKESFPLTVTSAQKNPTAFYLCASSMNRRKDSDTQYFGPGTRLTVL.

The DNA for the CDR3 is TGCGCCAGCAGCTCATACGGGACAGCCGACAATGAGCAGTTCTTC. This encodes CASSSYGTADNEQFF. J is TRBJ2-1 and V is TRBV5-1, with 7 bases aligning to TRBD1. The CDR3 runs 15 residues. Trimming at V came to 3 bases and at J to 5 bases, leaving 8 bases not matched to a gene. CDR1 and CDR2 from the germline V gene are SGHRS and YFSETQ.

The rearrangement links TRBV5-1 to TRBJ1-2; 10 nucleotides match TRBD1. CDR1 SGHRS and CDR2 YFSETQ come from the germline V gene. The J segment lost 3 bases and the V segment lost 2 bases, leaving 7 bases of the junction unmatched. The length of the CDR3 is 16 residues. The CDR3 is CASSLGLDRGDYGYTF. The DNA of the CDR3 is TGCGCCAGCAGCTTAGGGCTGGACAGGGGGGACTATGGCTACACCTTC. The full variable domain, with the rest looked up from reference TRBV5-1 and TRBJ1-2, is KAGVTQTPRYLIKTRGQQVTLSCSPISGHRSVSWYQQTPGQGLQFLFEYFSETQRNKGNFPGRFSGRQFSNSRSEMNVSTLELGDSALYLCASSLGLDRGDYGYTFGSGTRLTVV.

The count of this clone is one. This rearrangement joins TRBV18 to TRBJ2-5, with D tentatively TRBD2 (5 bases). The CDR3 extends over 14 amino acids. V dropped 3 bases and J dropped 1 base, with 9 bases sitting between them. Germline V gene sequence: CDR1 KGHSH, CDR2 LQKENI. The CDR3 spells CASSPASSQETQYF. CDR3 sequence (DNA): TGTGCCAGCTCACCGGCTAGCAGCCAAGAGACCCAGTACTTC.

V gene TRBV11-2 combines with J gene TRBJ2-7; TRBD1 matches 7 bases. CDR1 SGHAT and CDR2 FQNNGV come from the germline V gene. CDR3 length: 15 residues. V lost 2 bases to trimming and J lost 1 base; unmatched junction nucleotides: 5. The CDR3 DNA is TGTGCCAGCAGCTTATACGTGGGACAGTCCTACGAGCAGTACTTC. This codes for CASSLYVGQSYEQYF.

The CDR3 nucleotides are TGCGCCAGCAGCTGGGCAGAGAATGTAGAGACCCAGTACTTC. This gives the protein CASSWAENVETQYF. The chain recombines TRBV5-1 with TRBJ2-5; D remains unclear. The ends were cut back, 3 bases at V and 4 bases at J, with 13 bases in the middle. The CDR3 is 14 amino acids. The V gene's germline CDR1 is SGHRS and CDR2 YFSETQ.

V usage is TRBV7-2 and J usage is TRBJ1-2; weak D call: TRBD1 (5 bases). This CDR3 has 14 amino acids. With 0 bases removed from V and 4 bases from J, the gap between germline ends came to 9 bases. CDR1 is SGHTA, CDR2 FQGNSA, per germline. The CDR3 loop reads CASSLAQGGYGYTF. The DNA for the CDR3 is TGTGCCAGCAGCTTAGCGCAGGGTGGCTATGGCTACACCTTC.

Many counts were recorded for this clone. The genes are TRBV27 and TRBJ2-7; a weak D match, TRBD1 (5 bases). The CDR3 is made up of 16 amino acids. Germline CDR1 reads MNHEY; CDR2 reads SMNVEV (reference sequence). Deletions cut 2 bases from V and 0 bases from J, with 14 bases between. CDR3 residues: CASSLQQARSSYEQYF. CDR3 nucleotide sequence: TGTGCCAGCAGTTTACAACAGGCAAGGAGCTCCTACGAGCAGTACTTC.

The genes are TRBV6-5 and TRBJ1-1; 7 positions agree with TRBD1. Germline V lookup: CDR1 MNHEY, CDR2 SVGAGI. The CDR3 is 15 amino acids. After removal of 6 bases from V and 0 bases from J, the junction contained 7 bases not matched to a gene. DNA for the CDR3: TGTGCCAGCAGGCTACAGGGACAGATGAACACTGAAGCTTTCTTT. Protein: CASRLQGQMNTEAFF.

V gene TRBV29-1 combines with J gene TRBJ2-1; TRBD1 aligns across 9 bases. Germline assignment: CDR1 SQVTM and CDR2 ANQGSEA. CDR3 length equals 13 residues. J lost 7 bases, V lost 2 bases, and 3 bases had no gene match. This chain's CDR3 is CSVERDRANEQFF. CDR3 nucleotides: TGCAGCGTTGAAAGGGACAGGGCGAATGAGCAGTTCTTC.

The chain is built from TRBV29-1 and TRBJ2-1, with D unclear. The V and J ends lost 6 bases and 3 bases respectively, with 18 bases between them. This CDR3 has 15 residues. The V gene's germline CDR1 is SQVTM and CDR2 ANQGSEA. The CDR3 spells CSVIRYGGDYNEQFF. DNA for the CDR3: TGCAGCGTCATACGATATGGCGGAGACTACAATGAGCAGTTCTTC.

The chain recombines TRBV6-1 with TRBJ1-2, with 9 bases that match TRBD1. The V segment lost 3 bases and the J segment 8 bases; nucleotides outside the gene matches: 13. Germline-derived CDR1 and CDR2 are MNHNS and SASEGT. CDR3 length equals 16 residues. The CDR3 coding sequence is TGTGCCAGCAGTGATAGGTCCGGGACAGGGTCGAAAGGCTACACCTTC. Protein: CASSDRSGTGSKGYTF.

The chain carries TRBV7-2 and TRBJ2-7; 7 bases are shared with TRBD2. CDR1 is SGHTA, CDR2 FQGNSA, per germline. Trimming cost V 0 bases and J 2 bases; bases outside gene matches: 4. The CDR3 is 15 amino acids. The CDR3 region is CASSLAPGGAYEQYF. CDR3 coding DNA: TGTGCCAGCAGCTTAGCGCCGGGAGGCGCCTACGAGCAGTACTTC.

DNA for the CDR3: TGCGCCAGCACCCATCTGGGGAGGGTAGGGTACGAGCAGTACTTC. Amino acids: CASTHLGRVGYEQYF. The chain links TRBV5-1 to TRBJ2-7; TRBD2 matches 7 bases. Trimming cost V 6 bases and J 4 bases; bases outside gene matches: 13. This CDR3 is built from 15 residues. Germline CDR1 and CDR2: SGHRS and YFSETQ.

This chain links TRBV6-5 with TRBJ2-3; D gene ambiguous. The CDR3 totals 12 residues. V lost 6 bases and J lost 4, with 8 bases in between. The germline V gene encodes CDR1 MNHEY and CDR2 SVGAGI. CDR3 DNA sequence: TGTGCCAGCAGCAGTGAGGCAGATACGCAGTATTTT. The encoded protein is CASSSEADTQYF.

The chain is built from TRBV10-3 and TRBJ2-5, with 8 bases matching TRBD1. In germline, CDR1 is ENHRY, CDR2 SYGVKD. V was clipped by 10 bases and J by 1 base; unmatched bases: 5. The CDR3 runs 13 residues. Written as DNA, the CDR3 is TGTGCCACCAGGGACAGGATCCAAGAGACCCAGTACTTC. Translated, it gives CATRDRIQETQYF.

This rearrangement joins TRBV12-5 to TRBJ1-1; the D gene is possibly TRBD1 (5 bases). Germline V gene lookup returns CDR1 LGHNT and CDR2 FRNRAP. The germline V and J ends were trimmed by 6 bases and 4 bases, with 15 bases remaining between them. The length of the CDR3 is 14 residues. This CDR3 reads CASGPVPGGTEAFF. The CDR3, as DNA: TGTGCTAGTGGCCCAGTCCCGGGGGGCACTGAAGCTTTCTTT.

The rearrangement uses TRBV23-1 and TRBJ2-3; 7 bases align to TRBD1. TRBV23-1 is annotated as an ORF whose role is uncertain. The V gene end was trimmed by 0 bases and the J gene end by 5 bases; junction bases not matched to a gene: 17. This CDR3 has 19 amino acids. The CDR3, as DNA: TGCGCCAGCAGTCAATCGGGCCTTAGGGGGCGCCAGGGCGGAGATACGCAGTATTTT. Translating gives CASSQSGLRGRQGGDTQYF.

V usage is TRBV11-3 and J usage is TRBJ1-1; D is ambiguous. V shed 3 bases and J shed 2 bases, with 10 bases lying between them. In germline, CDR1 is SGHNT, CDR2 YENEEA. The CDR3 has 14 residues. The CDR3 here is CASSLNSGNTEAFF. DNA for the CDR3: TGTGCCAGCAGCTTGAATTCGGGAAACACTGAAGCTTTCTTT. The variable domain in full, completed from reference TRBV11-3 and TRBJ1-1, reads EAGVVQSPRYKIIEKKQPVAFWCNPISGHNTLYWYLQNLGQGPELLIRYENEEAVDDSQLPKDRFSAERLKGVDSTLKIQPAELGDSAVYLCASSLNSGNTEAFFGQGTRLTVV.

The chain couples TRBV18 to TRBJ2-7; D gene uncertain. Trimming removed 5 bases from V and 1 base from J, with 9 bases in between. The CDR3 runs 13 residues. Germline V gives CDR1 KGHSH, CDR2 LQKENI. Written as DNA, the CDR3 is TGTGCCAGCTCAGCCGCGGTTTCCTACGAGCAGTACGTC. It yields the protein CASSAAVSYEQYV.

The V gene is TRBV6-1, the J gene TRBJ1-1; unclear D gene. Germline values: CDR1 MNHNS, CDR2 SASEGT. Trimming pared 2 bases from V and 1 base from J, leaving 5 bases between. There are 13 residues in the CDR3. In nucleotides, the CDR3 is TGTGCCAGCAGTGAAAGGAGGAACACTGAAGCTTTCTTT. Translated, it gives CASSERRNTEAFF.